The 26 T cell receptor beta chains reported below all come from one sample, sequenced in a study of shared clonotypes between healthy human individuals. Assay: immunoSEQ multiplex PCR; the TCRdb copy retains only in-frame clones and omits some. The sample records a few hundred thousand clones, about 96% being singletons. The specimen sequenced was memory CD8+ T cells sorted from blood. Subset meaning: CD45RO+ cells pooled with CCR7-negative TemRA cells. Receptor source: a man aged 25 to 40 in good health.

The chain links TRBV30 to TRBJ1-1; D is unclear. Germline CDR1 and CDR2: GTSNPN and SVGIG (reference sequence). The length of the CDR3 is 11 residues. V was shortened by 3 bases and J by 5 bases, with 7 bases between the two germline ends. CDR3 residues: CAWSRRTEAFF. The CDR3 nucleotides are TGTGCCTGGAGCAGGAGGACTGAAGCTTTCTTT. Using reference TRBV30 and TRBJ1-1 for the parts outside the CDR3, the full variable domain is SQTIHQWPATLVQPVGSPLSLECTVEGTSNPNLYWYRQAAGRGLQLLFYSVGIGQISSEVPQNLSASRPQDRQFILSSKKLLLSDSGFYLCAWSRRTEAFFGQGTRLTVV.

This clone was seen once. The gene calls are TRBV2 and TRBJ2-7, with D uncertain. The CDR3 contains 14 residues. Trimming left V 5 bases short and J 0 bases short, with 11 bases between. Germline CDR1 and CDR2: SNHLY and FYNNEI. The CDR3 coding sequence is TGTGCCAGCAGTCCGGAAACATACTCCTACGAGCAGTACTTC. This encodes CASSPETYSYEQYF.

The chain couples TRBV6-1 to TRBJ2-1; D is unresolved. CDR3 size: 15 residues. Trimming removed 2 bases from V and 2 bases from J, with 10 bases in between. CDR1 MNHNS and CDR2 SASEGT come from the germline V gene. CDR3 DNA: TGTGCCAGCAGTGAATTGAGGCTCCCCTACAATGAGCAGTTCTTC. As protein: CASSELRLPYNEQFF.

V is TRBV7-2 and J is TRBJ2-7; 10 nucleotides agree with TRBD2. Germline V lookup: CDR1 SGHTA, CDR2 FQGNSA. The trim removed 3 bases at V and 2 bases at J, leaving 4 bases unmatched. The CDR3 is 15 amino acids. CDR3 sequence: CASSFTSGVAYEQYF. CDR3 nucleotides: TGTGCCAGCAGCTTTACTAGCGGGGTCGCCTACGAGCAGTACTTC.

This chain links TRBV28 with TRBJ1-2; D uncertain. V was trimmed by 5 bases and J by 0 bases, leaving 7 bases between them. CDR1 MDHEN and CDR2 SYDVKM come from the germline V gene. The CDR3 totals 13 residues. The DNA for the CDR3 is TGTGCCAGCAGTCTGAGTACTAACTATGGCTACACCTTC. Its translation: CASSLSTNYGYTF.

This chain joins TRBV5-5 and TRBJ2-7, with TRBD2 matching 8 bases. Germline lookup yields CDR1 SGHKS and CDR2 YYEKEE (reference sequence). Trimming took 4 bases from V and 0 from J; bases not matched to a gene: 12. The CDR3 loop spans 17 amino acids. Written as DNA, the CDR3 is TGTGCCAGCAGCCATGGAGGGCTGAGCGGGAGCTCCTACGAGCAGTACTTC. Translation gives CASSHGGLSGSSYEQYF. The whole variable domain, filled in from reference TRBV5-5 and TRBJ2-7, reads DAGVTQSPTHLIKTRGQQVTLRCSPISGHKSVSWYQQVLGQGPQFIFQYYEKEERGRGNFPDRFSARQFPNYSSELNVNALLLGDSALYLCASSHGGLSGSSYEQYFGPGTRLTVT.

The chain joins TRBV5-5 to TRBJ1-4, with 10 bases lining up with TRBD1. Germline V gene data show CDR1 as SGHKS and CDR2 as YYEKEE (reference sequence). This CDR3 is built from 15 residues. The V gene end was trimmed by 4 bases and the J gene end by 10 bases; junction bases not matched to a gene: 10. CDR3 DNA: TGTGCCAGCAGCCCGCTGGGACAGGGGATCGGAAAACTGTTTTTT. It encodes CASSPLGQGIGKLFF. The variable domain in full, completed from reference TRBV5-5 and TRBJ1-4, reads DAGVTQSPTHLIKTRGQQVTLRCSPISGHKSVSWYQQVLGQGPQFIFQYYEKEERGRGNFPDRFSARQFPNYSSELNVNALLLGDSALYLCASSPLGQGIGKLFFGSGTQLSVL.

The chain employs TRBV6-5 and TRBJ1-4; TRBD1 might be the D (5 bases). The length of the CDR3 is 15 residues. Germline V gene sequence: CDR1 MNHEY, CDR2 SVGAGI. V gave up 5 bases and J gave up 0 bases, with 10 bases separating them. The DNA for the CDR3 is TGTGCCAGCAGTCCGGGGGTCGCAACTAATGAAAAACTGTTTTTT. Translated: CASSPGVATNEKLFF.

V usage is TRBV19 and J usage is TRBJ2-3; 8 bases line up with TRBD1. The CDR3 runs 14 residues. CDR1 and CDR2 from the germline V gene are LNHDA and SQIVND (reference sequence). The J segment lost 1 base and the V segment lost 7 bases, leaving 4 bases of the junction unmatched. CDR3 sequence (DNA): TGTGCCAGTACGGACAGGGCTCGCACAGATACGCAGTATTTT. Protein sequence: CASTDRARTDTQYF. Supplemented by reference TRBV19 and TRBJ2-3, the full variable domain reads DGGITQSPKYLFRKEGQNVTLSCEQNLNHDAMYWYRQDPGQGLRLIYYSQIVNDFQKGDIAEGYSVSREKKESFPLTVTSAQKNPTAFYLCASTDRARTDTQYFGPGTRLTVL.

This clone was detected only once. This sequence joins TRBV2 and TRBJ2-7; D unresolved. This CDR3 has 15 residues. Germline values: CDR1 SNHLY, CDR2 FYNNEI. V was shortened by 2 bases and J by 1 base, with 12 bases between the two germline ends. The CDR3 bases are TGTGCCAGCAGTGAACGTTTCTTGAAGTCCTACGAGCAGTACTTC. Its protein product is CASSERFLKSYEQYF.

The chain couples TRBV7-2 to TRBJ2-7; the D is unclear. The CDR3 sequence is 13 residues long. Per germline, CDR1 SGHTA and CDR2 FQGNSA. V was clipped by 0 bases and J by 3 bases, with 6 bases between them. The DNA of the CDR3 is TGTGCCAGCAGCTTAGCTCAGATCTACGAGCAGTACTTC. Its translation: CASSLAQIYEQYF.

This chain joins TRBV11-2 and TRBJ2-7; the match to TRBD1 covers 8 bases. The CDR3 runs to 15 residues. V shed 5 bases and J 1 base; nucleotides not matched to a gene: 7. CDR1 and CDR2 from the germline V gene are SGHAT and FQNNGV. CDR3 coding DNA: TGTGCCAGCAGCACCCGGGACAGGCCGTCCTACGAGCAGTACTTC. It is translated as CASSTRDRPSYEQYF.

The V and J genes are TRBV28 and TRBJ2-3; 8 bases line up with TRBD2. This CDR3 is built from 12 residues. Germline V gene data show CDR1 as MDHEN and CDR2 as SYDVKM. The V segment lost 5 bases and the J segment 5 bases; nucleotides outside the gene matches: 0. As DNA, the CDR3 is TGTGCCAGCAGTCTAGCGGGAGATACGCAGTATTTT. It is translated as CASSLAGDTQYF.

CDR3 coding DNA: TGTGCCATCAGCGACCCGGTCACTAGCGACTACAATGAGCAGTTCTTC. This sequence encodes CAISDPVTSDYNEQFF. This sequence joins TRBV10-3 and TRBJ2-1; 7 bases align to TRBD2. Germline CDR1 is ENHRY and CDR2 is SYGVKD. This CDR3 has 16 residues. The junction had 11 bases not matched to a gene; V was cut back by 6 bases and J by 3 bases.

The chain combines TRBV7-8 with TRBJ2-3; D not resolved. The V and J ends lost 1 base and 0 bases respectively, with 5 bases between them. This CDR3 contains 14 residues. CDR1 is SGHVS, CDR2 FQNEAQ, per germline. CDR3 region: CASSLVSSTDTQYF. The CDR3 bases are TGTGCCAGCAGCTTAGTCTCTAGCACAGATACGCAGTATTTT. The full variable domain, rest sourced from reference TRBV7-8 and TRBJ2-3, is GAGVSQSPRYKVAKRGQDVALRCDPISGHVSLFWYQQALGQGPEFLTYFQNEAQLDKSGLPSDRFFAERPEGSVSTLKIQRTQQEDSAVYLCASSLVSSTDTQYFGPGTRLTVL.

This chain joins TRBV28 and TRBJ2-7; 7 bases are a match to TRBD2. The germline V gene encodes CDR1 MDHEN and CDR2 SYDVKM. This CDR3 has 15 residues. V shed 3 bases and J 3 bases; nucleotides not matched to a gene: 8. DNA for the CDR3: TGTGCCAGCAGTTTCGGGAGGCGGGAGAGCTACGAGCAGTACTTC. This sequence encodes CASSFGRRESYEQYF.

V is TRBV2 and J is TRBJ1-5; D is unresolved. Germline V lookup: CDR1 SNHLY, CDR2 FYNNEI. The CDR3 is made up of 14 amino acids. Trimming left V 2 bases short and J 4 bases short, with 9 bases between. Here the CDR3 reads CASSEFRANQPQHF. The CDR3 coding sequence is TGTGCCAGCAGTGAATTTAGGGCGAATCAGCCCCAGCATTTT. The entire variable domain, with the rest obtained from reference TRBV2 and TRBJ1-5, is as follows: EPEVTQTPSHQVTQMGQEVILRCVPISNHLYFYWYRQILGQKVEFLVSFYNNEISEKSEIFDDQFSVERPDGSNFTLKIRSTKLEDSAMYFCASSEFRANQPQHFGDGTRLSIL.

The CDR3 DNA sequence: TGTGCCAGCAGCTTGGCGCGGTTTCCAGATACGCAGTATTTT. Protein sequence: CASSLARFPDTQYF. V usage is TRBV5-4 and J usage is TRBJ2-3; D remains ambiguous. The CDR3 extends over 14 amino acids. Trimming pared 0 bases from V and 4 bases from J, leaving 9 bases between. Germline V gene sequence: CDR1 SGHNT, CDR2 YYREEE (reference sequence).

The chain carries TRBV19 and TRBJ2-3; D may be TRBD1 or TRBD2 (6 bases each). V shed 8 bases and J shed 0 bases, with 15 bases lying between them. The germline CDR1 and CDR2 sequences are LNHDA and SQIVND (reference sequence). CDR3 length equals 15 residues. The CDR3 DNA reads TGTGCCAGTCAAAAGGGGGGCCCTAGCACAGATACGCAGTATTTT. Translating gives CASQKGGPSTDTQYF.

In DNA form, the CDR3 reads TGTGCCAGCAGTCCACACAGGGGACAGGGAAACATTCAGTACTTC. Its protein product is CASSPHRGQGNIQYF. The rearrangement links TRBV27 to TRBJ2-4; 9 bases align to TRBD1. The CDR3 is made up of 15 amino acids. Germline values: CDR1 MNHEY, CDR2 SMNVEV (reference sequence). J was trimmed by 6 bases and V by 5 bases; bases with no gene match: 8.

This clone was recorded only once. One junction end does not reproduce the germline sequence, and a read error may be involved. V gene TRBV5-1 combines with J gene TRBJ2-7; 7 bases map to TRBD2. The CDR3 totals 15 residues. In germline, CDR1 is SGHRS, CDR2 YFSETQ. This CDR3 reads CASSLSAGEPYEQHF. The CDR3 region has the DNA TGCGCCAGCAGCTTGTCTGCGGGAGAGCCCTACGAGCAGCACTTC.

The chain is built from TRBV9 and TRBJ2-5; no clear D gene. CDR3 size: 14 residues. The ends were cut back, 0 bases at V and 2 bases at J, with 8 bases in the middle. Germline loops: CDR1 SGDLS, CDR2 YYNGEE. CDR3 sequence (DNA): TGTGCCAGCAGCGTAGGGTCCTTTCAAGAGACCCAGTACTTC. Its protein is CASSVGSFQETQYF.

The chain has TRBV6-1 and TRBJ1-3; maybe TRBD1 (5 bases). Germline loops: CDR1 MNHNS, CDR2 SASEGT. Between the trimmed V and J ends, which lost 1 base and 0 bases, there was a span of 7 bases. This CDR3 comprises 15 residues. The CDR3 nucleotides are TGTGCCAGCAGTGAAGAGGGGAGCTCTGGAAACACCATATATTTT. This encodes CASSEEGSSGNTIYF.

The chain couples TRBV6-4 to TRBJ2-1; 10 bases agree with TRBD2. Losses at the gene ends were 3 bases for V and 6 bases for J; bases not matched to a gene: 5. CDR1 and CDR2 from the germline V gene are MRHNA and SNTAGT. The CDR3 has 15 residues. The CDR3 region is CASSERLAGVNEQFF. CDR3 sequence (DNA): TGTGCCAGCAGTGAACGGCTAGCGGGAGTCAATGAGCAGTTCTTC.

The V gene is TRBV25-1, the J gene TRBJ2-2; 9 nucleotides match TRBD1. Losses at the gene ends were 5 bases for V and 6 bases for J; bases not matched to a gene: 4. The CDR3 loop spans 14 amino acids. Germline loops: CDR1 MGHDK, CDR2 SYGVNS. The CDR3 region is CASSFRDRAGELFF. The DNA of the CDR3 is TGTGCCAGCAGTTTCCGGGACAGGGCCGGGGAGCTGTTTTTT.

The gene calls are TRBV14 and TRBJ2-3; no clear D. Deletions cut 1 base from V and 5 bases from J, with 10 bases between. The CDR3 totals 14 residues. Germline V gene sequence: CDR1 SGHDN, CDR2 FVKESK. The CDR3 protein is CASSQVSTRDTQYF. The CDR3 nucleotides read TGTGCCAGCAGCCAAGTTAGTACCCGAGATACGCAGTATTTT.